The rows below give T cell receptor beta chains drawn from one sample of a study of radiotherapy plus CTLA-4 blockade in lung cancer. Clones were sequenced by immunoSEQ multiplex PCR, and TCRdb holds only the in-frame ones, with some missing. The repertoire holds about 81,000 clones, about 78% seen once, with over 13% in the top ten. The sample here was peripheral blood, taken from a patient treated with radiotherapy plus ipilimumab. These receptors were collected from a human donor with non-small cell lung cancer that progressed on radiotherapy plus ipilimumab. Each CDR3 is given without its conserved first and last residue. Expanded clones get a size class; other rows say once, few or many, or leave the size out.

abundance	v_gene	len	CDR3aa
NA	TRBV6-5	12	ASSDRGAGYEQY
few	TRBV18	11	ASSTRTGYGYT
NA	TRBV5-1	11	ASRPGVGEKLF
once	TRBV5-1	13	ASSTGQGLNSPLH
NA	TRBV5-6	13	ASSLGTGRFYEQY
once	TRBV5-1	12	ASSLGDGATEAF
NA	TRBV5-1	14	ASSPGQGALNEKLF
NA	TRBV6-1	10	ASSPGGGEQF
once	TRBV5-1	12	ASNPGLLNTEAF
NA	TRBV7-8	14	ASSLGPSGSAYGYT
once	TRBV5-1	17	ASSLKNRVGGGETDTQY
NA	TRBV9	13	ASSVIGGLTDTQY
NA	TRBV4-1	11	ASSLSGPVGYT
NA	TRBV9	13	ASAQGFIVNNEQF
NA	TRBV11-1	11	ASGRGRNYEQY
few	TRBV7-6	13	ASSLARTGQETQY
NA	TRBV28	13	ASSTVRQVSYEQY
NA	TRBV5-1	15	ASSFDFGTGSYNEQF
NA	TRBV19	12	ASSALPDNYGYT
NA	TRBV29-1	12	SVEARKVLGGYT
NA	TRBV2	13	ASSEGPGSSYEQY
few	TRBV4-1	12	ASSLRRAVGELF
NA	TRBV7-2	12	ASSQGGVYSPLH
NA	TRBV28	15	ASRPGTGGARSYEQY
NA	TRBV9	13	ASSVETSGYNEQF
NA	TRBV11-1	11	ASSPGQGYEQY
NA	TRBV19	13	ASSPRGSGANVLT
NA	TRBV11-2	17	ASSLGVPSSSGRLNEQF
NA	TRBV4-1	14	ASSQDPLAGFYEQY
NA	TRBV4-1	13	ASSQVSGMNTEAF
NA	TRBV5-4	13	ASSLRLASYNEQF
NA	TRBV4-2	16	ASSQDGATNSGANVLT
NA	TRBV11-1	11	ASSYPAGYGYT
NA	TRBV28	11	ASILAGYNEQF
NA	TRBV7-2	11	ASSLGRGNTIY
once	TRBV9	12	ASSPRTGIDEQY
NA	TRBV5-6	12	ASSLWGVGSPLH
NA	TRBV25-1	11	ASSPVAAWTIY
NA	TRBV7-9	13	ASSSQRAANYGYT
NA	TRBV6-1	12	ASRLGVGDQPQH
NA	TRBV6-6	13	ASSPRQGAAYEQY
NA	TRBV29-1	13	SVSLSGTSNHEQY
few	TRBV7-2	12	ASGSTGAGKTQY
few	TRBV5-1	10	ASRGANYGYT
NA	TRBV11-2	14	ASSSRTTPLYNEQF
NA	TRBV29-1	10	SVVAVRETQY
NA	TRBV29-1	9	SVEITGELF
NA	TRBV15	13	ATSTSKTGNQPQH